What follows are 24 T cell receptor beta chains derived from one specimen sequenced in a study of cytomegalovirus exposure and HLA in healthy donors. This table comes from immunoSEQ multiplex PCR, and its TCRdb copy is limited to in-frame clones, with some not included. The top ten hold under 0.4% of the sample, which has 250,000 to 300,000 clones, nearly 90% seen once. Sequencing input: PBMCs. The receptors were sampled from a woman aged 18 to 35 in good health and CMV-seronegative.

This clone was seen more than once but under ten times. The chain couples TRBV28 to TRBJ1-2; D perhaps matches TRBD1 (6 bases). The germline V gene encodes CDR1 MDHEN and CDR2 SYDVKM. V gave up 6 bases and J gave up 0 bases, with 11 bases separating them. The CDR3 loop spans 14 amino acids. The CDR3 here is CASSLRGSNYGYTF. The CDR3 coding sequence is TGTGCCAGCAGCCTCAGGGGCTCTAACTATGGCTACACCTTC.

The chain recombines TRBV6-5 with TRBJ2-2; possible D gene TRBD2, 6 bases. The CDR3 totals 15 residues. Trimming pared 2 bases from V and 7 bases from J, leaving 14 bases between. Germline-derived CDR1 and CDR2 are MNHEY and SVGAGI. The chain's CDR3 is CASSYTTGVDGELFF. The CDR3 nucleotides read TGTGCCAGCAGTTACACCACGGGGGTTGACGGGGAGCTGTTTTTT.

The V gene is TRBV6-6, the J gene TRBJ2-2; no clear D gene. Looked up from germline, CDR1 is MNHNY and CDR2 is SVGAGI (reference sequence). The CDR3 runs 15 residues. V was clipped by 1 base and J by 0 bases, with 6 bases between them. CDR3 amino acids: CASSYFVTNTGELFF. CDR3 coding DNA: TGTGCCAGCAGTTACTTCGTAACGAACACCGGGGAGCTGTTTTTT.

The CDR3 protein is CASSLALFRTDQNTEAFF. CDR3 sequence (DNA): TGTGCCAGCAGCTTAGCGCTGTTTCGGACAGACCAGAACACTGAAGCTTTCTTT. V usage is TRBV7-9 and J usage is TRBJ1-1; weak D call: TRBD1 (6 bases). This CDR3 is built from 18 residues. V was shortened by 0 bases and J by 1 base, with 18 bases between the two germline ends. Per the germline V gene, CDR1 is SEHNR and CDR2 is FQNEAQ (reference sequence).

The genes are TRBV4-2 and TRBJ1-4; D not certain. Germline V gene lookup returns CDR1 LGHNA and CDR2 YNFKEQ. Between the trimmed V and J ends, which lost 0 bases and 5 bases, there was a span of 10 bases. The CDR3 loop spans 15 amino acids. The CDR3 DNA sequence: TGTGCCAGCAGCCAAGAAGCAGGCACGAATGAAAAACTGTTTTTT. Translated, it gives CASSQEAGTNEKLFF.

The V call is TRBV5-1, the J call TRBJ2-5; 7 positions agree with TRBD1. V trimming: 4 bases; J trimming: 5 bases; junction bases outside the gene matches: 11. The germline gives CDR1 SGHRS, CDR2 YFSETQ. This CDR3 region has 15 residues. Here the CDR3 DNA reads TGCGCCAGCAGCAGCGAGACAGGGATGCGGGAGACCCAGTACTTC. It codes for CASSSETGMRETQYF.

V usage is TRBV5-7 and J usage is TRBJ1-1, with a tentative D call TRBD1 (6 bases). TRBV5-7 is classed as an ORF, of uncertain function. V lost 5 bases and J lost 9, with 14 bases in between. The CDR3 is made up of 12 amino acids. CDR3 nucleotide sequence: TGTGCCAGCAGATTAGACAGGCACAAAGCTTTCTTT. It yields the protein CASRLDRHKAFF.

V and J are TRBV12-5 and TRBJ2-7; TRBD2 aligns across 8 bases. Germline CDR1 and CDR2: LGHNT and FRNRAP. The CDR3 is 12 residues long. Germline trimming cut 10 bases from V and 1 base from J; bases unmatched to any gene: 3. The CDR3 is CATGGASYEQYV. The CDR3 coding sequence is TGTGCTACCGGGGGGGCGTCCTACGAGCAGTACGTC.

CDR3 sequence (DNA): TGTGCCAGCAGCGCGCTAGCGGGAGAGACCTACGAGCAGTACGTC. Its protein is CASSALAGETYEQYV. The V gene is TRBV2, the J gene TRBJ2-7; 10 bases line up with TRBD2. Germline V gene data show CDR1 as SNHLY and CDR2 as FYNNEI. The V gene end was trimmed by 6 bases and the J gene end by 2 bases; junction bases not matched to a gene: 7. The CDR3 consists of 15 residues.

This chain uses TRBV27 with TRBJ2-1; 8 bases map to TRBD1. The CDR3 sequence is 16 residues long. Germline V gene lookup returns CDR1 MNHEY and CDR2 SMNVEV (reference sequence). The V and J ends lost 8 bases and 6 bases, in that order; junction bases with no gene match: 15. The CDR3 DNA reads as TGTGCCAGCTTCGCCCCCGGGACAGGCAGTTTCAATGAGCAGTTCTTC. Translating it yields CASFAPGTGSFNEQFF.

The rearrangement links TRBV11-2 to TRBJ2-3; unclear D gene. The CDR3 runs 15 residues. The germline gives CDR1 SGHAT, CDR2 FQNNGV. Trimming removed 1 base from V and 2 bases from J, with 10 bases in between. Here the CDR3 reads CASSLVEAATDTQYF. The CDR3 nucleotides are TGTGCCAGCAGCTTAGTAGAGGCCGCCACAGATACGCAGTATTTT.

J is TRBJ1-2 and V is TRBV9, with TRBD1 matching over 12 bases. With V trimmed by 0 bases and J by 4 bases, 4 bases remained unmatched. Germline V gene lookup returns CDR1 SGDLS and CDR2 YYNGEE. The CDR3 consists of 16 residues. For the CDR3, the DNA is TGTGCCAGCAGCGTAGCCCCGGGACAGGGGGCCTATGGCTACACCTTC. Protein product: CASSVAPGQGAYGYTF.

This rearrangement joins TRBV10-2 to TRBJ2-1; 15 bases line up with TRBD2. CDR1 is WSHSY and CDR2 is SAAADI in the germline V gene. The CDR3 contains 16 residues. J gave up 12 bases and V 3 bases, and 9 bases lay outside the gene matches. The CDR3 loop reads CASSEAGLAGGRAQFF. In nucleotides, the CDR3 is TGCGCCAGCAGTGAAGCGGGACTAGCGGGGGGACGGGCGCAGTTCTTC.

CDR3 residues: CASSSTPGRTMNTEAFF. CDR3 sequence (DNA): TGTGCCAGCAGCTCCACCCCGGGACGGACTATGAACACTGAAGCTTTCTTT. The V gene is TRBV7-9, the J gene TRBJ1-1; possible D gene TRBD1, 5 bases. Germline CDR1 reads SEHNR; CDR2 reads FQNEAQ (reference sequence). Trimming removed 4 bases from V and 0 bases from J, with 18 bases in between. The CDR3 is 17 residues long.

The chain has TRBV9 and TRBJ2-7; D is perhaps TRBD2 (6 bases). Germline lookup yields CDR1 SGDLS and CDR2 YYNGEE. CDR3 size: 14 residues. V lost 5 bases to trimming and J lost 0 bases, with 12 bases between them. The CDR3 protein is CASSGTGSSYEQYF. The CDR3 DNA follows: TGTGCCAGCAGTGGGACTGGGAGCTCCTACGAGCAGTACTTC. The entire variable domain, with the rest obtained from reference TRBV9 and TRBJ2-7, is as follows: DSGVTQTPKHLITATGQRVTLRCSPRSGDLSVYWYQQSLDQGLQFLIQYYNGEERAKGNILERFSAQQFPDLHSELNLSSLELGDSALYFCASSGTGSSYEQYFGPGTRLTVT.

The chain joins TRBV29-1 to TRBJ1-4, with D possibly being TRBD1 (5 bases). Trimming cost V 5 bases and J 7 bases, with 11 bases left between them. Germline V CDR1 and CDR2: SQVTM, ANQGSEA. The length of the CDR3 is 12 residues. CDR3 nucleotide sequence: TGCAGCGTTCAGGGTGGAAGTGAAAAACTGTTTTTT. It translates to CSVQGGSEKLFF.

The chain joins TRBV11-2 to TRBJ1-4, with 8 bases lining up with TRBD1. V was pared by 5 bases and J by 5 bases, with 7 bases of the junction left unmatched. Germline CDR1 is SGHAT and CDR2 is FQNNGV. The CDR3 has 15 amino acids. This chain's CDR3 is CASSPGQALNEKLFF. The CDR3, as DNA: TGTGCCAGCAGCCCGGGACAGGCGCTGAATGAAAAACTGTTTTTT.

The chain carries TRBV5-1 and TRBJ1-4; D may be TRBD1 (6 bases). Germline-derived CDR1 and CDR2 are SGHRS and YFSETQ. Trimming pared 0 bases from V and 7 bases from J, leaving 10 bases between. The CDR3 extends over 14 amino acids. The CDR3 is CASSLGGLAEKLFF. DNA for the CDR3: TGCGCCAGCAGCTTGGGGGGGCTAGCTGAAAAACTGTTTTTT.

The chain is built from TRBV27 and TRBJ2-2, with 13 bases lining up with TRBD2. J gave up 4 bases and V 5 bases, and 7 bases lay outside the gene matches. This CDR3 has 17 residues. Germline V gene data show CDR1 as MNHEY and CDR2 as SMNVEV (reference sequence). CDR3 region: CASSPRTSGSLTGELFF. DNA for the CDR3: TGTGCCAGCAGTCCCCGGACTAGCGGGAGCCTCACCGGGGAGCTGTTTTTT.

The J gene is TRBJ2-3, the V gene TRBV10-3; 11 bases fit TRBD2. The CDR3 covers 14 residues. Germline assignment: CDR1 ENHRY and CDR2 SYGVKD. The ends lost 10 bases at V and 2 bases at J; junction bases unmatched: 5. The CDR3 DNA sequence: TGTGCCACCGGGACTAGCGGAGCCACAGATACGCAGTATTTT. Its translation is CATGTSGATDTQYF.

V usage is TRBV11-2 and J usage is TRBJ2-3; TRBD1 is a possible D gene (5 bases). This CDR3 comprises 15 residues. Per the germline V gene, CDR1 is SGHAT and CDR2 is FQNNGV. Trimming pared 3 bases from V and 2 bases from J, leaving 12 bases between. CDR3 coding DNA: TGTGCCAGCAGCTTTAGAACAGGTTCCACAGATACGCAGTATTTT. Translating gives CASSFRTGSTDTQYF.

The CDR3 region is CAWSVRGGETQYF. CDR3 DNA sequence: TGTGCCTGGAGTGTAAGGGGGGGGGAGACCCAGTACTTC. The chain joins TRBV30 to TRBJ2-5; D perhaps matches TRBD2 (7 bases). This CDR3 has 13 amino acids. V shed 0 bases and J shed 5 bases, with 10 bases lying between them. From germline, CDR1 is GTSNPN and CDR2 SVGIG (reference sequence).

V and J are TRBV2 and TRBJ1-2, with 9 nucleotides matching TRBD1. The CDR3 has 15 amino acids. Germline values: CDR1 SNHLY, CDR2 FYNNEI. The ends lost 4 bases at V and 6 bases at J; junction bases unmatched: 9. In DNA form, the CDR3 reads TGTGCCAGCAGTGCCGGACAGGGGATTCTTGATGGCTACACCTTC. Protein product: CASSAGQGILDGYTF.

This clone appeared a few times. The rearrangement joins TRBV2 to TRBJ1-5, with D possibly being TRBD1 (6 bases). Trimming left V 6 bases short and J 1 base short, with 13 bases between. The germline V gene encodes CDR1 SNHLY and CDR2 FYNNEI. The CDR3 is made up of 15 amino acids. CDR3: CASRARGMSNQPQHF. CDR3 nucleotides: TGTGCCAGCAGGGCCAGGGGTATGAGCAATCAGCCCCAGCATTTT.